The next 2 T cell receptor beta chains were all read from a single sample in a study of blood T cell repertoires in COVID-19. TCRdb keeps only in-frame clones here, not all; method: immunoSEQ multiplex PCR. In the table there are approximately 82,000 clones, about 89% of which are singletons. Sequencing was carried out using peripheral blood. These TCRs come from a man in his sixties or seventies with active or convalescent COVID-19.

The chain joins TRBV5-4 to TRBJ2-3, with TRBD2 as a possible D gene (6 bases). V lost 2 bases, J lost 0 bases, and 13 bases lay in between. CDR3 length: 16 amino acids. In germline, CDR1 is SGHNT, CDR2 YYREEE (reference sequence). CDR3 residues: CASSFQGGVSTDTQYF. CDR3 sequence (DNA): TGTGCCAGCAGCTTCCAAGGCGGGGTTAGCACAGATACGCAGTATTTT.

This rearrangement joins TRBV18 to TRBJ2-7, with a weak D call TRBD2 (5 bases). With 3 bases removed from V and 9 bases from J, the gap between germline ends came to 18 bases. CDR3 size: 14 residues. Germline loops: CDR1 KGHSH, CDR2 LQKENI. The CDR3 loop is CASSPSRENLGQYF. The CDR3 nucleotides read TGTGCCAGCTCACCTTCCCGGGAAAACTTGGGGCAGTACTTC.